This T cell receptor beta chain was captured by sequencing in a study of CD8 T cells in Susac syndrome. The patients with Susac syndrome satisfied recently defined diagnostic criteria for either definite or probable disease. Negative magnetic isolation gave CD8+ and CD4+ cells; FACS enriched CD8+ TEMRA. RNA totalling about 0.45 to 1 ug underwent reverse transcription with random hexamers. Amplification of TCR beta CDR3 by immunoSEQ multiplex PCR spanned 54 Vbeta and 13 Jbeta. TCRdb reprocessed the immunoSEQ multiplex PCR reads via MiXCR and lists one record per CDR3 protein. The sample records some 75,000 distinct CDR3 sequences, under 95% being singletons. The V gene's germline CDR1 is SGHRS and CDR2 YFSETQ. The V and J ends lost 4 bases and 2 bases, in that order; junction bases with no gene match: 5. CDR3 size: 15 residues.

The chain joins TRBV5-1 to TRBJ1-1, with 10 bases identical to TRBD1. The origin of this receptor is a human donor with Susac syndrome. Sequencing input: CD8+ T cells from PBMCs. The CDR3 sequence: CASSGGTGDNTEAFF. CDR3 DNA sequence: TGCGCCAGCAGCGGGGGGACAGGGGATAACACTGAAGCTTTCTTT.